This entry lists 17 T cell receptor beta chains sequenced from one sample in a study of T cells in Graves' hyperthyroidism and ophthalmopathy. TCR beta CDR3 region amplification was performed from RNA transcripts. First-round RT-PCR targeting the TCR CDR3 was performed with the HTBI primer set. One entry per CDR3 protein results from TCRdb running MiXCR on the multiplex PCR reads. This sample has 250,000 to 300,000 distinct CDR3 sequences, with 13% to 15% found just once. Sequencing was done on a sample of blood. The receptors derive from a woman between 40 and 55 years old with Graves' hyperthyroidism that later progressed to Graves' ophthalmopathy.

In this sample, this clonotype turned up many times. The chain has TRBV7-9 and TRBJ1-2; possible D gene TRBD1, 5 bases. Trimming took 5 bases from V and 4 from J, leaving 14 bases between them. The germline CDR1 and CDR2 sequences are SEHNR and FQNEAQ (reference sequence). This CDR3 is built from 14 residues. This CDR3 is CASSRDGEAYGYTF. CDR3 DNA sequence: TGTGCCAGCAGCCGGGACGGAGAAGCCTATGGCTACACCTTC.

The chain carries TRBV11-2 and TRBJ2-1, with 12 nucleotides matching TRBD2. The V and J ends lost 5 bases and 9 bases, in that order; junction bases with no gene match: 11. The CDR3 sequence is 16 residues long. The germline gives CDR1 SGHAT, CDR2 FQNNGV. The CDR3 sequence: CASSLPIGLAGLEQFF. DNA for the CDR3: TGTGCCAGCAGCCTACCCATTGGACTAGCGGGACTTGAGCAGTTCTTC.

This clonotype was observed at least ten times. The CDR3 region has the DNA TGTGCCAGCAGCTCAAACGTGGGCTCCTACAATGAGCAGTTCTTC. Its translation is CASSSNVGSYNEQFF. The chain has TRBV7-3 and TRBJ2-1, with unresolved D. The CDR3 loop spans 15 amino acids. The ends were cut back, 4 bases at V and 0 bases at J, with 10 bases in the middle. Germline lookup yields CDR1 SGHTA and CDR2 FQGTGA. The full variable domain, with the rest looked up from reference TRBV7-3 and TRBJ2-1, is GAGVSQTPSNKVTEKGKYVELRCDPISGHTALYWYRQSLGQGPEFLIYFQGTGAADDSGLPNDRFFAVRPEGSVSTLKIQRTERGDSAVYLCASSSNVGSYNEQFFGPGTRLTVL.

This clonotype was counted a few times. This sequence joins TRBV5-1 and TRBJ2-5; D is possibly TRBD1 (6 bases). CDR1 SGHRS and CDR2 YFSETQ come from the germline V gene. The CDR3 is 15 amino acids. The V end lost 0 bases, the J end lost 5 bases, and 14 bases lay between the germline ends. Here the CDR3 reads CASSLVQGSSETQYF. DNA for the CDR3: TGCGCCAGCAGCTTGGTCCAGGGGAGCTCGGAGACCCAGTACTTC. The variable domain in full, completed from reference TRBV5-1 and TRBJ2-5, reads KAGVTQTPRYLIKTRGQQVTLSCSPISGHRSVSWYQQTPGQGLQFLFEYFSETQRNKGNFPGRFSGRQFSNSRSEMNVSTLELGDSALYLCASSLVQGSSETQYFGPGTRLLVL.

This chain uses TRBV9 with TRBJ1-3; D is ambiguous. The V gene lost 4 bases and the J gene lost 4 bases, with 9 bases spanning the gap. The CDR3 runs to 13 residues. Germline V lookup: CDR1 SGDLS, CDR2 YYNGEE. The CDR3 region is CASSKDPGNTIYF. Here the CDR3 DNA reads TGTGCCAGCAGCAAAGATCCAGGAAACACCATATATTTT.

This clonotype was counted ten times or more. V is TRBV9 and J is TRBJ2-5, with TRBD2 identical over 7 bases. The CDR3 runs 16 residues. Per germline, CDR1 SGDLS and CDR2 YYNGEE. With V trimmed by 0 bases and J by 0 bases, 5 bases remained unmatched. CDR3 nucleotide sequence: TGTGCCAGCAGCGTAGGGCCGGGAGGCTACCAAGAGACCCAGTACTTC. As protein: CASSVGPGGYQETQYF.

The rearrangement joins TRBV28 to TRBJ2-6, with D unclear. The germline CDR1 and CDR2 sequences are MDHEN and SYDVKM. V was trimmed by 3 bases and J by 0 bases, leaving 9 bases between them. This CDR3 has 16 amino acids. The CDR3 nucleotides are TGTGCCAGCAGTTTCCGACACCACTCTGGGGCCAACGTCCTGACTTTC. It yields the protein CASSFRHHSGANVLTF. The whole variable domain, filled in from reference TRBV28 and TRBJ2-6, reads DVKVTQSSRYLVKRTGEKVFLECVQDMDHENMFWYRQDPGLGLRLIYFSYDVKMKEKGDIPEGYSVSREKKERFSLILESASTNQTSMYLCASSFRHHSGANVLTFGAGSRLTVL.

This clonotype was seen at least ten times. This chain uses TRBV28 with TRBJ1-1; 7 bases are shared with TRBD1. The CDR3 is 14 amino acids. Trimming at V came to 11 bases and at J to 10 bases, leaving 19 bases not matched to a gene. Germline V gene lookup returns CDR1 MDHEN and CDR2 SYDVKM. The chain's CDR3 is CAGGGTVQGVGAFF. The CDR3 DNA follows: TGTGCCGGGGGAGGGACAGTGCAAGGGGTCGGAGCTTTCTTT.

At least ten counts were recorded for this clonotype. The CDR3 nucleotides read TGTGCCAGCAGTAGCGTTTGGTGGACCCAGTACTTC. Its protein product is CASSSVWWTQYF. The rearrangement links TRBV2 to TRBJ2-5; D gene unclear. Trimming cost V 5 bases and J 7 bases, with 11 bases left between them. Germline V gives CDR1 SNHLY, CDR2 FYNNEI. The CDR3 is 12 residues long.

Ten or more counts support this clonotype. The chain couples TRBV5-6 to TRBJ2-7, with D perhaps matching TRBD1 or TRBD2 (6 bases each). The CDR3 covers 14 residues. V was pared by 4 bases and J by 2 bases, with 13 bases between. Germline CDR1 reads SGHDT; CDR2 reads YYEEEE. The chain's CDR3 is CASSRGTPPYEQYF. CDR3 nucleotides: TGTGCCAGCAGCCGCGGGACACCCCCCTACGAGCAGTACTTC.

This clonotype was counted a few times. J is TRBJ2-5 and V is TRBV3-1; 10 bases match TRBD1. The CDR3 contains 15 residues. CDR1 and CDR2 (germline): LGHDT, YNNKEL (reference sequence). Trimming at V came to 1 base and at J to 12 bases, leaving 11 bases not matched to a gene. CDR3 bases: TGTGCCAGCAGCCAAGGAGAAAGACAGGGGGCACGGGAGTACTTC. This translates into CASSQGERQGAREYF.

This clonotype was recorded many times. The chain links TRBV28 to TRBJ2-4; the D call may be TRBD1 or TRBD2 (5 bases each). The CDR3 totals 13 residues. The germline V and J ends were trimmed by 6 bases and 9 bases, with 15 bases remaining between them. CDR1 and CDR2 from the germline V gene are MDHEN and SYDVKM. CDR3 nucleotide sequence: TGTGCCAGCAGGTCCCCTGGGGCGGGCATTCAGTACTTC. This translates into CASRSPGAGIQYF. Variable domain in full (rest from reference TRBV28 and TRBJ2-4): DVKVTQSSRYLVKRTGEKVFLECVQDMDHENMFWYRQDPGLGLRLIYFSYDVKMKEKGDIPEGYSVSREKKERFSLILESASTNQTSMYLCASRSPGAGIQYFGAGTRLSVL.

This clonotype was detected ten times or more. This chain joins TRBV12-3 or TRBV12-4 and TRBJ1-5; perhaps TRBD1 as D (6 bases). Trimming pared 4 bases from V and 1 base from J, leaving 17 bases between. The CDR3 runs 17 residues. CDR3 bases: TGTGCCAGCAGTTCATACAACAGGGTGGGGAGCAATCAGCCCCAGCATTTT. Translation: CASSSYNRVGSNQPQHF.

The chain is built from TRBV4-1 and TRBJ2-1; TRBD2 might be the D (6 bases). This CDR3 is 14 amino acids long. The V end was cut by 3 bases, the J end by 2 bases, with 8 bases between. CDR1 MGHRA and CDR2 YSYEKL come from the germline V gene. In DNA form, the CDR3 reads TGCGCCAGCAGCCAGCGGGACCCCTACAATGAGCAGTTCTTC. This translates into CASSQRDPYNEQFF.

There are many counts of this clonotype. V gene TRBV11-2 combines with J gene TRBJ2-5; 7 nucleotides match TRBD2. Germline V CDR1 and CDR2: SGHAT, FQNNGV. The CDR3 runs to 16 residues. V lost 5 bases and J lost 3; bases outside the gene matches: 12. The chain's CDR3 is CASSEILLALKETQYF. The DNA of the CDR3 is TGTGCCAGCAGCGAGATCCTACTAGCGTTAAAAGAGACCCAGTACTTC.

This clonotype was seen repeatedly, ten times or more. J is TRBJ2-1 and V is TRBV12-3 or TRBV12-4, with D uncertain. V lost 6 bases and J 3 bases, leaving 15 bases between the germline ends. The CDR3 loop spans 15 amino acids. The CDR3 DNA reads TGTGCCAGCAGCCCTAACCCCAGGATCTACAATGAGCAGTTCTTC. Residues: CASSPNPRIYNEQFF.

At least ten counts were recorded for this clonotype. This sequence joins TRBV30 and TRBJ1-5, with D perhaps TRBD1 (5 bases). The CDR3 loop spans 15 amino acids. Germline V lookup: CDR1 GTSNPN, CDR2 SVGIG (reference sequence). V was trimmed by 1 base and J by 7 bases, leaving 17 bases between them. The CDR3 loop reads CAWSALTGHEQPQHF. In DNA, the CDR3 is TGTGCCTGGAGTGCGCTTACAGGACATGAGCAGCCCCAGCATTTT.